This entry features one TCR beta chain sequence. This record comes from a study of blood T cell repertoires in COVID-19. Authors' methods: Reference gene primer amplification yielded estimated nucleated cell counts. Sequenced by immunoSEQ multiplex PCR; TCRdb stores in-frame clones only, minus some. V and J calls plus clone size are reproduced from that table; the DNA served to infer D and trimming. In the table there are fewer than 250,000 clones, more than 75% of which are singletons. This CDR3 contains 19 residues. V lost 0 bases to trimming and J lost 5 bases; unmatched junction nucleotides: 15. Germline V gene sequence: CDR1 LGHDT, CDR2 YNNKEL (reference sequence).

The sequence was collected from a human donor in a cohort sampled during active COVID-19. The source material was peripheral blood. V and J are TRBV3-1 (or the pseudogene TRBV3-2) and TRBJ2-1; 8 nucleotides align to TRBD2. CDR3 coding DNA: TGTGCCAGCAGCCAAGAAGGGGGGAGCGGGAGTCCCTCTCACAATGAGCAGTTCTTC. Translated, it gives CASSQEGGSGSPSHNEQFF.